The 27 T cell receptor beta chains in this list originate from one sample, sequenced in a study of Tregs in tolerant kidney transplant recipients. Mixed chimerism was transient after nonmyeloablative marrow transplants from related graft donors. The method was immunoSEQ multiplex PCR; TCRdb's version includes in-frame clones alone and lacks a portion of them. Of fewer than 55,000 clones detected, more than 70% appear once; the ten largest clones hold 15%. The source was CD8+ T cells from blood (PBMCs), collected 12 months after the transplant. Source of these receptors: a human patient who received a combined kidney and bone marrow transplant. Some T cells may be the graft donor's.

The rearrangement links TRBV6-1 to TRBJ2-7; D may be TRBD2 (6 bases). CDR1 MNHNS and CDR2 SASEGT come from the germline V gene. V was pared by 2 bases and J by 4 bases, with 12 bases between. The CDR3 is made up of 14 amino acids. The CDR3 is CASSEWMGGYEQYF. The CDR3 coding sequence is TGTGCCAGCAGTGAATGGATGGGAGGATACGAGCAGTACTTC.

J is TRBJ2-1 and V is TRBV21-1; the table's D call, TRBD2, has no DNA check behind it. TRBV21-1 is listed as a pseudogene. The CDR3 is 17 residues long. CDR3 sequence: CASSAYLATPSDNEQFF. The CDR3 nucleotides read TGTGCCAGCAGTGCTTATCTAGCTACACCATCCGACAATGAGCAGTTCTTC.

This sequence joins TRBV5-1 and TRBJ2-7; TRBD2 aligns across 7 bases. The CDR3 spans 17 residues. J lost 2 bases, V lost 4 bases, and 15 bases had no gene match. In germline, CDR1 is SGHRS, CDR2 YFSETQ. In DNA form, the CDR3 reads TGCGCCAGCAGCCCCGCGGGGGAGAGGGGTGTACCCTACGAGCAGTACTTC. This sequence encodes CASSPAGERGVPYEQYF.

The chain carries TRBV27 and TRBJ1-3; possible D gene TRBD1, 5 bases. There are 16 residues in the CDR3. The germline V and J ends were trimmed by 6 bases and 2 bases, with 17 bases remaining between them. From germline, CDR1 is MNHEY and CDR2 SMNVEV (reference sequence). CDR3 sequence (DNA): TGTGCCAGCAGACTCTCCCCGGTGGGGCCTGGAAACACCATATATTTT. Its translation: CASRLSPVGPGNTIYF.

The chain is built from TRBV7-6 and TRBJ2-7; D ambiguous. Germline V gene data show CDR1 as SGHVS and CDR2 as FNYEAQ. The V end was cut by 1 base, the J end by 3 bases, with 10 bases between. The CDR3 has 14 residues. The CDR3, as DNA: TGTGCCAGCAGCTTAGGAATGGCAGGCTACGAGCAGTACTTC. It yields the protein CASSLGMAGYEQYF.

The V call is TRBV9, the J call TRBJ2-3; 8 nucleotides align to TRBD2. The CDR3 is made up of 15 amino acids. Germline V lookup: CDR1 SGDLS, CDR2 YYNGEE. V dropped 3 bases and J dropped 3; count of bases not matched to a gene: 6. Here the CDR3 DNA reads TGTGCCAGCAGCGCCAGCGGCGGGGGGACAGATACGCAGTATTTT. The encoded protein is CASSASGGGTDTQYF.

The J gene is TRBJ2-5, the V gene TRBV13; no reliable D call. CDR1 is PRHDT, CDR2 FYEKMQ, per germline (reference sequence). Trimming took 8 bases from V and 6 from J, leaving 13 bases between them. This CDR3 is built from 12 residues. The CDR3 loop is CASGDSPKTQYF. CDR3 bases: TGTGCCAGCGGAGATAGCCCCAAGACCCAGTACTTC.

The J gene is TRBJ1-6, the V gene TRBV6-5, with 7 bases fitting TRBD1. With 4 bases clipped from V and 10 bases from J, the junction kept 4 bases outside the gene matches. Germline V lookup: CDR1 MNHEY, CDR2 SVGAGI. CDR3 length: 13 amino acids. Here the CDR3 DNA reads TGTGCCAGCAGTTCAGGGGGAAGCTCACCCCTCCACTTT. It yields the protein CASSSGGSSPLHF.

By frequency in the sample, this clone is medium-sized (0.01 to 0.1%). The chain has TRBV27 and TRBJ1-2, with 8 bases aligning to TRBD1. V shed 5 bases, J shed 5 bases, and the junction held 10 bases outside the gene matches. The CDR3 runs to 15 residues. Per the germline V gene, CDR1 is MNHEY and CDR2 is SMNVEV (reference sequence). CDR3 sequence (DNA): TGTGCCAGCAGTACCAGACCGACAGGGGTTTATGGCTACACCTTC. It specifies CASSTRPTGVYGYTF.

Points on this clone: This CDR3 is also generated by other DNA sequences in the sample. V is TRBV19 and J is TRBJ2-3, with 9 bases identical to TRBD1. Trimming removed 1 base from V and 2 bases from J; junction bases left unmatched: 1. Germline loops: CDR1 LNHDA, CDR2 SQIVND (reference sequence). This CDR3 is built from 15 residues. The CDR3 protein is CASSIGDRDTDTQYF. The CDR3 DNA reads TGTGCCAGTAGTATAGGGGACAGGGACACAGATACGCAGTATTTT.

J is TRBJ2-5 and V is TRBV11-2, with D maybe TRBD2 (6 bases). Judging by the DNA end, TRBJ2-7 fits better; the J call may be wrong. The CDR3 has 12 residues. The germline V gene encodes CDR1 SGHAT and CDR2 FQNNGV. CDR3 region: CASSSWEDEQYF. Here the CDR3 DNA reads TGTGCCAGCAGCTCCTGGGAGGACGAGCAGTACTTC.

The V and J genes are TRBV9 and TRBJ1-2; the D gene is possibly TRBD1 (6 bases). Between the trimmed V and J ends, which lost 3 bases and 1 base, there was a span of 25 bases. The CDR3 is 19 amino acids. The germline V gene encodes CDR1 SGDLS and CDR2 YYNGEE. The CDR3 protein is CASSGEGAGQPLINYGYTF. CDR3 coding DNA: TGTGCCAGCAGCGGAGAGGGCGCAGGACAGCCCCTGATTAACTATGGCTACACCTTC.

This clone was observed a handful of times. In DNA, the CDR3 is TGCAGCGTTGAGGGGACAGCCACCGGGGAGCTGTTTTTT. It is translated as CSVEGTATGELFF. V and J are TRBV29-1 and TRBJ2-2; 7 bases are shared with TRBD1. This CDR3 has 13 residues. Germline CDR1 is SQVTM and CDR2 is ANQGSEA. V lost 3 bases and J lost 4; bases outside the gene matches: 2.

This clone was found once. The rearrangement links TRBV7-9 to TRBJ2-5, with 14 bases aligning to TRBD2. V lost 2 bases and J lost 2; bases outside the gene matches: 7. The germline CDR1 and CDR2 sequences are SEHNR and FQNEAQ (reference sequence). This CDR3 has 18 amino acids. The CDR3 nucleotides are TGTGCCAGCAGCTTATCGGGACTAGCGGGAGTATTTCAAGAGACCCAGTACTTC. Protein product: CASSLSGLAGVFQETQYF.

There are a few counts of this clone. The genes are TRBV19 and TRBJ1-1, with 8 bases matching TRBD1. Germline CDR1 reads LNHDA; CDR2 reads SQIVND (reference sequence). The CDR3 has 15 residues. V shed 0 bases, J shed 4 bases, and the junction held 4 bases outside the gene matches. The CDR3: CASSIDNRGGTEAFF. The CDR3 DNA reads as TGTGCCAGTAGTATAGATAACAGGGGGGGCACTGAAGCTTTCTTT.

The chain links TRBV2 to TRBJ2-5; weak D call: TRBD2 (6 bases). Germline CDR1 reads SNHLY; CDR2 reads FYNNEI. Trimming stripped 7 bases from V and 4 bases from J, with 7 bases between. This CDR3 spans 11 amino acids. The CDR3 spells CASNGGETQYF. The CDR3 DNA sequence: TGTGCCAGCAACGGGGGAGAGACCCAGTACTTC.

This chain uses TRBV5-1 with TRBJ2-7; 9 bases map to TRBD1. Germline lookup yields CDR1 SGHRS and CDR2 YFSETQ. The J segment lost 4 bases and the V segment lost 4 bases, leaving 6 bases of the junction unmatched. The CDR3 is 14 residues long. The CDR3 DNA sequence: TGCGCCAGCAGCCACCCCGACAGGGGGTACGAGCAGTACTTC. Protein: CASSHPDRGYEQYF.

Here the CDR3 DNA reads TGTGCCAGCAGTTTATGGAGACAGGGGGGCGATGAGCAGTTCTTC. It codes for CASSLWRQGGDEQFF. The rearrangement joins TRBV28 to TRBJ2-1, with 9 bases lining up with TRBD1. CDR3 length: 15 residues. Per germline, CDR1 MDHEN and CDR2 SYDVKM. V dropped 0 bases and J dropped 8; count of bases not matched to a gene: 5.

This clone came up once. V usage is TRBV7-9 and J usage is TRBJ2-1, with 7 bases identical to TRBD1. V was pared by 5 bases and J by 12 bases, with 16 bases of the junction left unmatched. The CDR3 runs 15 residues. Germline values: CDR1 SEHNR, CDR2 FQNEAQ (reference sequence). The CDR3 protein is CASSRPGTDLFGQFF. The DNA of the CDR3 is TGTGCCAGCAGCAGACCCGGGACAGACCTTTTTGGGCAGTTCTTC. The variable domain in full, completed from reference TRBV7-9 and TRBJ2-1, reads DTGVSQNPRHKITKRGQNVTFRCDPISEHNRLYWYRQTLGQGPEFLTYFQNEAQLEKSRLLSDRFSAERPKGSFSTLEIQRTEQGDSAMYLCASSRPGTDLFGQFFGPGTRLTVL.

The chain has TRBV6-5 and TRBJ1-2; TRBD1 agrees at 7 bases. Germline values: CDR1 MNHEY, CDR2 SVGAGI. V trimming: 6 bases; J trimming: 4 bases; junction bases outside the gene matches: 2. This CDR3 comprises 12 residues. The CDR3 protein is CASRPGGYGYTF. CDR3 bases: TGTGCCAGCAGGCCAGGGGGCTATGGCTACACCTTC.

The chain carries TRBV6-5 and TRBJ1-1; D is undetermined. The length of the CDR3 is 14 residues. V was shortened by 5 bases and J by 3 bases, with 13 bases between the two germline ends. Germline values: CDR1 MNHEY, CDR2 SVGAGI. CDR3 DNA sequence: TGTGCCAGCAGTGAACTATCGTGGGACACTGAAGCTTTCTTT. It is translated as CASSELSWDTEAFF.

This rearrangement joins TRBV4-3 to TRBJ2-5; 7 nucleotides match TRBD1. With V trimmed by 0 bases and J by 2 bases, 3 bases remained unmatched. This CDR3 has 15 amino acids. The germline V gene encodes CDR1 LGHNA and CDR2 YSLEER. CDR3 sequence reads: CASSQERQGQETQYF. Here the CDR3 DNA reads TGCGCCAGCAGCCAAGAGCGACAGGGACAAGAGACCCAGTACTTC.

In this sample, this clone turned up a few times. This chain links TRBV28 with TRBJ2-7; 9 bases align to TRBD1. CDR1 is MDHEN, CDR2 SYDVKM, per germline. The CDR3 totals 14 residues. The V gene end was trimmed by 7 bases and the J gene end by 5 bases; junction bases not matched to a gene: 9. CDR3 DNA sequence: TGTGCCAGCATCCGGACAGGGGCTATCAACGAGCAGTACTTC. Its protein product is CASIRTGAINEQYF.

V and J are TRBV4-1 and TRBJ2-7; unclear D gene. The CDR3 has 13 amino acids. Germline CDR1 MGHRA, CDR2 YSYEKL. Between the trimmed V and J ends, which lost 0 bases and 6 bases, there was a span of 9 bases. The CDR3 spells CASSQDLVFEQYF. CDR3 nucleotide sequence: TGCGCCAGCAGCCAAGATTTAGTATTCGAGCAGTACTTC.

As regards this clone: One end of the junction does not line up with germline, which may come from a read error. The V and J genes are TRBV29-1 and TRBJ2-6, with a tentative D call TRBD1 (5 bases). The germline gives CDR1 SQVTM, CDR2 ANQGSEA. This CDR3 is 14 amino acids long. The CDR3 nucleotides read TGCAGCGTTGTTTTGACCTCTGGGGCCAACGCCCTGACTTTC. It specifies CSVVLTSGANALTF.

The chain carries TRBV27 and TRBJ1-5; D unclear. V was pared by 4 bases and J by 5 bases, with 12 bases between. CDR3 length equals 14 residues. The germline V gene has CDR1 MNHEY and CDR2 SMNVEV (reference sequence). The CDR3 loop is CASSSDGFDQPQHF. The CDR3 nucleotides read TGTGCCAGCAGTTCCGACGGGTTCGATCAGCCCCAGCATTTT.

The V gene is TRBV19, the J gene TRBJ2-3, with 7 nucleotides matching TRBD2. Germline V gene data show CDR1 as LNHDA and CDR2 as SQIVND (reference sequence). The CDR3 covers 18 residues. The V and J ends lost 0 bases and 0 bases, in that order; junction bases with no gene match: 9. The CDR3 region is CASSIDGDTSASTDTQYF. CDR3 DNA: TGTGCCAGTAGTATAGACGGGGATACTAGCGCCAGCACAGATACGCAGTATTTT.